One and the same sample provided the 8 T cell receptor beta chains below, sequenced in a study of blood T cells in healthy people across ages. A second 7 to 11 cycle PCR used barcoded and J-beta primers. TCRdb called the 5' RACE reads again in MiXCR, with one record for every CDR3 protein. The sample records some 920,000 distinct CDR3 sequences, approximately 50% being singletons. The sample was blood. The receptors shown here come from a woman aged 55-70 years in good health.

The V and J genes are TRBV20-1 and TRBJ2-5; the D gene is possibly TRBD2 (5 bases). The length of the CDR3 is 14 residues. Trimming stripped 3 bases from V and 5 bases from J, with 16 bases between. Germline V gene sequence: CDR1 DFQATT, CDR2 SNEGSKA (reference sequence). CDR3 residues: CSASTLALSETQYF. The CDR3 nucleotides read TGCAGTGCTAGTACCCTAGCCCTGTCGGAGACCCAGTACTTC.

This clonotype has a handful of counts. The chain has TRBV29-1 and TRBJ2-5; no reliable D call. The V and J ends lost 6 bases and 11 bases respectively, with 16 bases between them. Germline CDR1 SQVTM, CDR2 ANQGSEA. There are 11 residues in the CDR3. The CDR3 here is CSVSVWGEQYF. CDR3 sequence (DNA): TGCAGCGTGTCCGTTTGGGGTGAGCAGTACTTC.

This clonotype was observed once. A much larger clone differs by one base, so this may be a read error. The rearrangement uses TRBV10-1 and TRBJ2-1; 7 nucleotides match TRBD2. The CDR3 is 14 amino acids. In germline, CDR1 is WNHNN, CDR2 SYGVQD (reference sequence). V was pared by 0 bases and J by 13 bases, with 9 bases of the junction left unmatched. CDR3 sequence reads: CASSESGGSKTQFF. The CDR3 DNA follows: TGCGCCAGCAGTGAGTCGGGCGGGAGTAAGACCCAGTTCTTC.

The chain recombines TRBV20-1 with TRBJ2-7; 7 nucleotides line up with TRBD2. The J segment lost 4 bases and the V segment lost 6 bases, leaving 9 bases of the junction unmatched. Germline CDR1 DFQATT, CDR2 SNEGSKA (reference sequence). The length of the CDR3 is 13 residues. CDR3 in DNA: TGCAGTGCCAGTGCGGGGGTGGGATACGAGCAGTACTTC. This encodes CSASAGVGYEQYF.

This clonotype was counted between two and nine times. The CDR3 region is CASSQGLSPDTQYF. DNA of the CDR3: TGTGCCAGCAGCCAAGGCCTCTCCCCAGATACGCAGTATTTT. The chain combines TRBV4-2 with TRBJ2-3; no reliable D call. Germline CDR1 and CDR2: LGHNA and YNFKEQ. This CDR3 has 14 amino acids. Trimming pared 1 base from V and 4 bases from J, leaving 9 bases between.

The rearrangement uses TRBV20-1 and TRBJ2-1; D possibly corresponds to TRBD2 (6 bases). Germline V lookup: CDR1 DFQATT, CDR2 SNEGSKA (reference sequence). V lost 6 bases, J lost 3 bases, and 12 bases lay in between. The CDR3 length is 13 residues. CDR3 sequence: CSARRGIYNEQFF. The CDR3 DNA reads TGCAGTGCCAGACGGGGGATCTACAATGAGCAGTTCTTC.

This chain uses TRBV28 with TRBJ1-1; a possible D gene is TRBD1 (5 bases). This CDR3 comprises 13 residues. Looked up from germline, CDR1 is MDHEN and CDR2 is SYDVKM. Trimming removed 3 bases at V and 5 bases at J, with 10 bases between. The CDR3 DNA is TGTGCCAGCAGTTTCGGGGGGAGAACTGAAGCTTTCTTT. Protein: CASSFGGRTEAFF.

This clonotype has only one observation. The chain recombines TRBV20-1 with TRBJ1-2; D remains ambiguous. The germline V gene encodes CDR1 DFQATT and CDR2 SNEGSKA (reference sequence). Trimming shortened V by 4 bases and J by 4 bases, and 13 bases separated the two germline ends. CDR3 length equals 13 residues. CDR3 sequence: CSATFPGGYGYTF. The DNA for the CDR3 is TGCAGTGCTACCTTCCCGGGAGGCTATGGCTACACCTTC.